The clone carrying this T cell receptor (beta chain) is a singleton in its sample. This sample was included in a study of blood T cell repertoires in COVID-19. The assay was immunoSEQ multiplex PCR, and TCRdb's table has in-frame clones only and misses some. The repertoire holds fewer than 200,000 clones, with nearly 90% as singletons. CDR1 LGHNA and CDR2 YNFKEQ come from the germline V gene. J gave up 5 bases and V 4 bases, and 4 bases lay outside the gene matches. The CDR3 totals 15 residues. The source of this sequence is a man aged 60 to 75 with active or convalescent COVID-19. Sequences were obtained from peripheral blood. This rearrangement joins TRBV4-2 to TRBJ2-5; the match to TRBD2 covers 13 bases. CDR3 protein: CASSPGTSGEETQYF. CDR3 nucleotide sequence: TGTGCCAGCAGCCCGGGGACTAGCGGGGAGGAGACCCAGTACTTC.